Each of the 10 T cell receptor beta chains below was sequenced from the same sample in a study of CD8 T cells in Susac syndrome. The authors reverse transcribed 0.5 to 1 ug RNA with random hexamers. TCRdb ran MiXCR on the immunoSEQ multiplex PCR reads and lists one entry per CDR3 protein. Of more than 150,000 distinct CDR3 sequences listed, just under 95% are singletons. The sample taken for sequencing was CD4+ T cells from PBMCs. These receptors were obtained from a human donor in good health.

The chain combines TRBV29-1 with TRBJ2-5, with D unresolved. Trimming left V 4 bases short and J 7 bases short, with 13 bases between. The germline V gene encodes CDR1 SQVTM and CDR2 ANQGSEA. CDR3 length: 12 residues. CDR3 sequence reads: CSVAGRLGTQYF. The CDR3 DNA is TGCAGCGTTGCGGGCCGGCTGGGGACCCAGTACTTC.

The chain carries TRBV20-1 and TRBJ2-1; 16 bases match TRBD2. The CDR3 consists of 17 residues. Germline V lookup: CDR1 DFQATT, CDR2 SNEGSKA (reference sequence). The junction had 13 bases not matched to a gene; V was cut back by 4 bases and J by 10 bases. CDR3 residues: CSATNAGTSGGAPEQFF. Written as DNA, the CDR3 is TGCAGTGCTACGAACGCCGGGACTAGCGGGGGGGCACCGGAGCAGTTCTTC.

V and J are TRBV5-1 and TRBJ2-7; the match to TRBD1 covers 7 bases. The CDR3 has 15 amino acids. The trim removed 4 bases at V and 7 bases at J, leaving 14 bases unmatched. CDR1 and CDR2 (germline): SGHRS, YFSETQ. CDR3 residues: CASSRDREMGTEQYF. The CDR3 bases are TGCGCCAGCAGCAGAGACAGGGAAATGGGAACGGAGCAGTACTTC.

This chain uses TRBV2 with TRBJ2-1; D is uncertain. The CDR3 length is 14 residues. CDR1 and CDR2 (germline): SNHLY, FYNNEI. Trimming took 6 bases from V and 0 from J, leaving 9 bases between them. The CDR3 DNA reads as TGTGCCAGCAGCTCTCTTAGCTCCTACAATGAGCAGTTCTTC. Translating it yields CASSSLSSYNEQFF.

Here the CDR3 DNA reads TGTGCCAGCAGTTCAAAGGGGGGTGGGGGTCAGCCCCAGCATTTT. Amino acids: CASSSKGGGGQPQHF. The chain joins TRBV27 to TRBJ1-5; D is perhaps TRBD1 (6 bases). This CDR3 contains 15 residues. Trimming removed 4 bases at V and 6 bases at J, with 16 bases between. Looked up from germline, CDR1 is MNHEY and CDR2 is SMNVEV (reference sequence).

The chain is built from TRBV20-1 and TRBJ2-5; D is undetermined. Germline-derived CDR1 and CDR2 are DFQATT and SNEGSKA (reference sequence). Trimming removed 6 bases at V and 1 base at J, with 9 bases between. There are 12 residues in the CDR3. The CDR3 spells CSAGRIQETQYF. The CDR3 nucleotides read TGCAGTGCCGGACGGATCCAAGAGACCCAGTACTTC.

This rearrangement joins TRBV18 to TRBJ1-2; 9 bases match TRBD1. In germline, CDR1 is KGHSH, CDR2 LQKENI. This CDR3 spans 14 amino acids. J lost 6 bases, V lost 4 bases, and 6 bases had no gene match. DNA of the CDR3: TGTGCCAGCTCACGGGACAGGGAGTTGGATGGCTACACCTTC. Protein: CASSRDRELDGYTF.

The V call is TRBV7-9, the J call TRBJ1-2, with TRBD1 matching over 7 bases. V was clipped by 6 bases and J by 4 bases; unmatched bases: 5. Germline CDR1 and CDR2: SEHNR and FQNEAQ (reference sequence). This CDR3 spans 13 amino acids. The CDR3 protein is CASRPGTVYGYTF. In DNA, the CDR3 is TGTGCCAGCAGGCCCGGGACAGTCTATGGCTACACCTTC.

Written as DNA, the CDR3 is TGTGCCAGCAGTTCTGAGGGATTTGCTGGCTACACCTTC. It is translated as CASSSEGFAGYTF. The chain couples TRBV6-6 to TRBJ1-2; D gene ambiguous. Germline-derived CDR1 and CDR2 are MNHNY and SVGAGI (reference sequence). CDR3 length: 13 residues. Deletions cut 4 bases from V and 7 bases from J, with 13 bases between.

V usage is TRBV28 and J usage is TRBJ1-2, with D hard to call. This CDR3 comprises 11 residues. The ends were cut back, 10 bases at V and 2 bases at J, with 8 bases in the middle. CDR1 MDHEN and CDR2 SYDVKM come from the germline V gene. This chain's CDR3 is CATEGNYGYTF. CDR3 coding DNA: TGTGCCACGGAAGGAAACTATGGCTACACCTTC.